A single TCR beta chain is shown here with its context. Its cognate antigen is unknown. The data belong to a study of CXCR3-negative and CXCR3-positive naive CD8 T cells. UMI-labeled TRB cDNA libraries were prepared by 5' RACE. Reprocessing the 5' RACE reads, TCRdb reports a single entry for every CDR3 protein and omits DNA. The listing records 150,000 to 180,000 distinct CDR3 sequences. Per the germline V gene, CDR1 is SGHTA and CDR2 is FQGNSA. This CDR3 spans 15 amino acids. Points from the study as a whole: Both naive subsets, CXCR3-negative and CXCR3-positive, displayed similar TRBV-TRBJ usage, unlike memory cells. Greater hydrophobicity was found in TRB CDR3s of CXCR3-positive naive cells than of CXCR3-negative naive cells.

The sequencing input was naive CXCR3+ CD8+ T cells from blood. Subset of the sample: CD45RO-CCR7+CD27+CD95- naive CD8+ T cells expressing CXCR3 (TNR3+). The V call is TRBV7-2, the J call TRBJ2-7; as DNA is missing, the TRBD1 call by TCRdb cannot be tested. The sequence was obtained from a human donor in good health. Some clones in this sample may be carry-over from other donors' samples. The CDR3 here is CASSPPPGQGHEQYF.